This T cell receptor (beta chain) is drawn from a study of shared clonotypes between healthy human individuals. Study context: Each donor's CD8 memory used one plate, CD8 naive two, each CD4 subset three.

Study findings and constraints: Clonotypes which were not shared had lower generation probabilities than clonotypes that all four donors shared.

Naive CD8 isolation took CD45RO-negative cells positively selected for CCR7 and excluded terminally differentiated effector memory CD45RA+ cells. Only Caucasian adults living in Nashville, Tennessee served as donors. In the authors' workflow: From ImmunoSEQ came sequences covering only the junction and carrying no quality scores, so filtering differed. Sequenced by immunoSEQ multiplex PCR; TCRdb stores in-frame clones only, minus some. V and J calls and clone size are as listed in that table; D and trimming were resolved from the DNA. The table includes approximately 1.9 million clones, just over 90% detected once. Trimming took 6 bases from V and 3 from J; bases not matched to a gene: 7. This CDR3 has 14 residues. Germline V gives CDR1 MNHNS, CDR2 SASEGT. Concerning this clone itself: Its antigen is not known.

This TCR was sampled from a man between 18 and 35 years old in good health. Some clones in this sample may be carry-over from other donors' samples. The source material was naive CD8+ T cells from PBMCs. The rearrangement links TRBV6-1 to TRBJ2-7, with 8 nucleotides matching TRBD2. The CDR3 coding sequence is TGTGCCAGCAGCGTACTCCGGGAGGGCTACGAGCAGTACTTC. Encoded protein: CASSVLREGYEQYF.